This T cell receptor (beta chain) is drawn from a study of CD8 T cells in ankylosing spondylitis. Whole-study findings and limits: The study identified a TCR beta motif of under ten highly homologous variants that appeared characteristic of ankylosing spondylitis blood.

The CDR3 spans 14 residues. Germline V CDR1 and CDR2: SGHTA, FQGNSA. The V gene lost 5 bases and the J gene lost 3 bases, with 10 bases spanning the gap. TCRdb reprocessed the 5' RACE reads via MiXCR and lists one record per CDR3 protein. The sample yields 200,000 to 250,000 distinct CDR3 sequences, 10% seen once. As regards this clonotype: As yet, its antigen is unknown.

The receptor's source is a male donor with ankylosing spondylitis or in good health (not recorded which). Sequencing was carried out using blood, either unsorted or a sorted T cell fraction (not recorded which). This sequence joins TRBV7-2 and TRBJ1-4, with D unclear. This chain's CDR3 is CASSPEGANEKLFF. The CDR3 nucleotides are TGTGCCAGCAGCCCAGAAGGTGCTAATGAAAAACTGTTTTTT.